This passage covers 26 T cell receptor beta chains from one sample sequenced in a study of T cell responses to AZD1222 COVID-19 vaccine (dated by TCRdb to the early 2020s). Interpreted using the paper, the time point label stands for: baseline before first vaccination. Libraries were prepared through the immunoSEQ multiplex PCR assay. The clones in this table, taken by TCRdb from immuneACCESS, are in-frame only. Not every clone is retained; where verified, under half of the shortfall comes from an unresolved V gene, and the cause of the rest is unknown. Within this sample are 75,000 to 100,000 clones, with 88% of them counted one time only. Jointly, the top ten make up roughly 5.2% of the sample. The sequenced sample was peripheral blood, obtained on day 0 of AZD1222 vaccination. These receptors were collected from an adult in good health.

This clone was recorded only once. The gene calls are TRBV28 and TRBJ2-3; the D gene is possibly TRBD2 (5 bases). CDR3 length equals 18 residues. Trimming cost V 3 bases and J 2 bases, with 21 bases left between them. Germline lookup yields CDR1 MDHEN and CDR2 SYDVKM. The CDR3 DNA reads as TGTGCCAGCAGTTTTGGCTTGGGAGCCCACTTTTTCACAGATACGCAGTATTTT. Its protein is CASSFGLGAHFFTDTQYF.

The DNA for the CDR3 is TGTGCCAGCAGCCAGGAGGGGTTGAAGACCCAGTACTTC. This codes for CASSQEGLKTQYF. The rearrangement joins TRBV3-1 (or the pseudogene TRBV3-2) to TRBJ2-5; D possibly corresponds to TRBD2 (6 bases). V was pared by 3 bases and J by 6 bases, with 11 bases between. The germline gives CDR1 LGHDT, CDR2 YNNKEL (reference sequence). The CDR3 length is 13 residues.

The J gene is TRBJ1-3, the V gene TRBV6-1; perhaps TRBD1 as D (5 bases). V dropped 2 bases and J dropped 1 base, with 12 bases sitting between them. Germline CDR1 and CDR2: MNHNS and SASEGT. CDR3 length equals 16 residues. In DNA form, the CDR3 reads TGTGCCAGCAGTGAATTGACTGGGGCTTCTGGAAACACCATATATTTT. This gives the protein CASSELTGASGNTIYF.

The chain recombines TRBV2 with TRBJ1-5, with TRBD1 identical over 9 bases. The V gene's germline CDR1 is SNHLY and CDR2 FYNNEI. The CDR3 is 14 residues long. V shed 6 bases and J 6 bases; nucleotides not matched to a gene: 6. This chain's CDR3 is CASRNGQGSQPQHF. CDR3 DNA: TGTGCCAGCAGAAACGGACAGGGGAGTCAGCCCCAGCATTTT. The full variable domain, completed using reference TRBV2 and TRBJ1-5, is EPEVTQTPSHQVTQMGQEVILRCVPISNHLYFYWYRQILGQKVEFLVSFYNNEISEKSEIFDDQFSVERPDGSNFTLKIRSTKLEDSAMYFCASRNGQGSQPQHFGDGTRLSIL.

The chain's CDR3 is CASSIGLPSYEQYF. The CDR3 DNA sequence: TGTGCCAGTAGTATAGGACTTCCTTCCTACGAGCAGTACTTC. This chain connects TRBV19 to TRBJ2-7; D unclear. V was clipped by 1 base and J by 1 base, with 8 bases between them. The CDR3 covers 14 residues. CDR1 LNHDA and CDR2 SQIVND come from the germline V gene (reference sequence). The whole variable domain, filled in from reference TRBV19 and TRBJ2-7, reads DGGITQSPKYLFRKEGQNVTLSCEQNLNHDAMYWYRQDPGQGLRLIYYSQIVNDFQKGDIAEGYSVSREKKESFPLTVTSAQKNPTAFYLCASSIGLPSYEQYFGPGTRLTVT.

The chain joins TRBV4-1 to TRBJ1-5; D gene uncertain. CDR3 length: 15 amino acids. The V gene lost 5 bases and the J gene lost 2 bases, with 13 bases spanning the gap. Germline-derived CDR1 and CDR2 are MGHRA and YSYEKL. The CDR3 nucleotides are TGCGCCAGCAGCTCAAGCATCTCCGGCAATCAGCCCCAGCATTTT. Protein: CASSSSISGNQPQHF.

The count of this clone is one. This chain connects TRBV1 to TRBJ1-1; the table's D call TRBD1 went unverified against the DNA. TRBV1 is termed a pseudogene. The CDR3 extends over 15 amino acids. The DNA of the CDR3 is TGCACCAGCAGCCAAGATCAGGGCCTGAACACTGAAGCTTTCTTT. Amino acid sequence: CTSSQDQGLNTEAFF.

The rearrangement joins TRBV7-9 to TRBJ2-4; 7 nucleotides line up with TRBD2. The CDR3 contains 16 residues. The V gene's germline CDR1 is SEHNR and CDR2 FQNEAQ (reference sequence). V dropped 5 bases and J dropped 0; count of bases not matched to a gene: 7. In DNA, the CDR3 is TGTGCCAGCAGCCAACGGGGAGGGATAGCCAAAAACATTCAGTACTTC. Its translation is CASSQRGGIAKNIQYF.

The rearrangement uses TRBV4-1 and TRBJ2-2, with 7 bases identical to TRBD1. The germline gives CDR1 MGHRA, CDR2 YSYEKL. This CDR3 has 17 amino acids. J lost 0 bases, V lost 3 bases, and 7 bases had no gene match. This CDR3 is CASSHDRDKANTGELFF. CDR3 nucleotides: TGCGCCAGCAGCCATGACAGGGACAAAGCGAACACCGGGGAGCTGTTTTTT.

V is TRBV7-9 and J is TRBJ1-3; 8 positions match TRBD1. The CDR3 covers 16 residues. The V and J ends lost 5 bases and 4 bases, in that order; junction bases with no gene match: 10. Germline-derived CDR1 and CDR2 are SEHNR and FQNEAQ (reference sequence). The CDR3 region is CASSLDRDFSGNTIYF. CDR3 DNA: TGTGCCAGCAGCCTGGACAGGGATTTCTCCGGAAACACCATATATTTT.

The chain recombines TRBV9 with TRBJ2-3, with TRBD2 matching 9 bases. The trim removed 4 bases at V and 5 bases at J, leaving 14 bases unmatched. Germline V gene lookup returns CDR1 SGDLS and CDR2 YYNGEE. The CDR3 contains 17 residues. The CDR3 nucleotides are TGTGCCAGCAGCCCCCGGATGGGACTAGCACCTGGAGATACGCAGTATTTT. This translates into CASSPRMGLAPGDTQYF.

The chain carries TRBV27 and TRBJ2-3; D unclear. CDR1 is MNHEY and CDR2 is SMNVEV in the germline V gene (reference sequence). The CDR3 spans 12 residues. The V end was cut by 5 bases, the J end by 5 bases, with 8 bases between. The CDR3 spells CASSQTRDTQYF. In DNA, the CDR3 is TGTGCCAGCAGTCAGACCAGAGATACGCAGTATTTT.

CDR3 DNA sequence: TGTGCCAGCCGGAGTTCTTCCGTTTTAGAGCAGTACTTC. Encoded protein: CASRSSSVLEQYF. J is TRBJ2-7 and V is TRBV6-6; the D is unclear. The CDR3 consists of 13 residues. Per the germline V gene, CDR1 is MNHNY and CDR2 is SVGAGI (reference sequence). V lost 8 bases and J lost 7, with 18 bases in between.

The chain couples TRBV28 to TRBJ1-2, with a weak D call TRBD1 (5 bases). Trimming cost V 6 bases and J 4 bases, with 15 bases left between them. This CDR3 region has 14 residues. Germline V gene sequence: CDR1 MDHEN, CDR2 SYDVKM. The CDR3 loop is CASSSDPTAYGYTF. Here the CDR3 DNA reads TGTGCCAGCAGCTCCGATCCGACAGCCTATGGCTACACCTTC.

The rearrangement joins TRBV6-5 to TRBJ2-7; TRBD2 agrees at 7 bases. The CDR3 runs 14 residues. Germline-derived CDR1 and CDR2 are MNHEY and SVGAGI. The junction had 6 bases not matched to a gene; V was cut back by 7 bases and J by 0 bases. CDR3 region: CASTTRDYSYEQYF. DNA of the CDR3: TGTGCCAGCACCACCAGGGACTACTCCTACGAGCAGTACTTC.

The gene calls are TRBV7-2 and TRBJ1-2, with D perhaps matching TRBD1 (5 bases). The CDR3 is 13 residues long. With 0 bases removed from V and 5 bases from J, the gap between germline ends came to 7 bases. The germline V gene has CDR1 SGHTA and CDR2 FQGNSA. For the CDR3, the DNA is TGTGCCAGCAGCTTAGCGGGGGAATATGGCTACACCTTC. This sequence encodes CASSLAGEYGYTF.

The chain links TRBV14 to TRBJ1-5; no clear D. Trimming took 5 bases from V and 2 from J, leaving 16 bases between them. The germline gives CDR1 SGHDN, CDR2 FVKESK. CDR3 length equals 16 residues. The CDR3 bases are TGTGCCAGCAGCTTAATCCAGGACTTGGGCAATCAGCCCCAGCATTTT. It is translated as CASSLIQDLGNQPQHF.

The V and J genes are TRBV12-3 or TRBV12-4 and TRBJ2-1; D is ambiguous. The CDR3 has 11 amino acids. V lost 7 bases to trimming and J lost 8 bases, with 9 bases between them. The CDR3 nucleotides read TGTGCCAGCAACGAATCCGATGAGCAGTTCTTC. The encoded protein is CASNESDEQFF.

The chain carries TRBV4-3 and TRBJ1-3; D uncertain. Trimming removed 0 bases at V and 4 bases at J, with 7 bases between. Germline-derived CDR1 and CDR2 are LGHNA and YSLEER. The CDR3 sequence is 14 residues long. CDR3: CASSQDGQGNTIYF. The CDR3 nucleotides read TGCGCCAGCAGCCAAGACGGGCAGGGAAACACCATATATTTT.

The chain employs TRBV28 and TRBJ1-5; D ambiguous. Germline V gene data show CDR1 as MDHEN and CDR2 as SYDVKM. Trimming left V 1 base short and J 2 bases short, with 9 bases between. This CDR3 is built from 15 residues. The CDR3 nucleotides are TGTGCCAGCAGTTTATCTCTAGCGGGCAATCAGCCCCAGCATTTT. Translation: CASSLSLAGNQPQHF.

CDR3 coding DNA: TGTGCCAGCAGCTTAGGACAGAACTCCTACGAGCAGTACTTC. Translated: CASSLGQNSYEQYF. This chain links TRBV7-2 with TRBJ2-7; perhaps TRBD1 as D (5 bases). The V and J ends lost 1 base and 0 bases respectively, with 7 bases between them. Germline V lookup: CDR1 SGHTA, CDR2 FQGNSA. The CDR3 spans 14 residues.

The rearrangement uses TRBV2 and TRBJ2-2; TRBD2 agrees at 8 bases. Germline CDR1 is SNHLY and CDR2 is FYNNEI. The CDR3 length is 18 residues. The V and J ends lost 1 base and 0 bases, in that order; junction bases with no gene match: 7. The DNA for the CDR3 is TGTGCCAGCAGTGAAGTCAGGCTAGCGGGTTCGAACACCGGGGAGCTGTTTTTT. Translating gives CASSEVRLAGSNTGELFF.

The gene calls are TRBV9 and TRBJ2-7; 11 bases agree with TRBD2. Germline V gene lookup returns CDR1 SGDLS and CDR2 YYNGEE. The CDR3 length is 13 residues. Losses at the gene ends were 4 bases for V and 5 bases for J; bases not matched to a gene: 2. The CDR3 protein is CASSILAGDEQYF. In DNA, the CDR3 is TGTGCCAGCAGCATACTAGCGGGGGACGAGCAGTACTTC.

The V gene is TRBV9, the J gene TRBJ1-4; weak D call: TRBD1 (6 bases). V shed 1 base and J shed 6 bases, with 10 bases lying between them. This CDR3 comprises 14 residues. Per the germline V gene, CDR1 is SGDLS and CDR2 is YYNGEE. The CDR3 DNA reads as TGTGCCAGCAGCGTAAAGGCAGGGGATGAAAAACTGTTTTTT. Amino acid sequence: CASSVKAGDEKLFF.

This CDR3 reads CASSPLRGGGNEQFF. The CDR3, as DNA: TGTGCCAGTAGTCCCCTCCGGGGCGGAGGCAATGAGCAGTTCTTC. The genes are TRBV19 and TRBJ2-1, with D possibly being TRBD1 or TRBD2 (5 bases each). The CDR3 is 15 residues long. Germline-derived CDR1 and CDR2 are LNHDA and SQIVND (reference sequence). V was trimmed by 5 bases and J by 6 bases, leaving 17 bases between them.

This clone is a singleton in its sample. This chain connects TRBV19 to TRBJ1-5; 9 nucleotides align to TRBD1. CDR3 size: 16 residues. V lost 3 bases and J lost 6; bases outside the gene matches: 9. Germline CDR1 LNHDA, CDR2 SQIVND (reference sequence). The CDR3, as DNA: TGTGCCAGTAGTATCACCGGGACAGGGTTTGTTCAGCCCCAGCATTTT. As protein: CASSITGTGFVQPQHF.